Listed below are T cell receptor beta chains from one sample, sequenced in a study of CD8 T cells in ankylosing spondylitis. TCRdb recomputed calls from the 5' RACE reads with MiXCR, one row per CDR3 protein. The sample holds under 85,000 distinct CDR3 sequences; 5.3% are singletons and the top ten take 2.2%. Sequenced input: blood, either unsorted or a sorted T cell fraction (not recorded which). The source is a male donor with ankylosing spondylitis or in good health (not recorded which). The CDR3 runs from the conserved cysteine through the conserved F or W. D genes are given only for firm matches. Clone sizes are given selectively: once, few, many, or a class where the clone is expanded.

many | TRBJ2-5 | TRBD2 | TRBV5-1 | CASSLEAGVETQYF | TGCGCCAGCAGCTTGGAGGCGGGGGTAGAGACCCAGTACTTC
many | TRBJ1-2 | - | TRBV28 | CASRETGGYTF | TGTGCCAGCAGAGAGACGGGGGGCTACACCTTC
many | TRBJ2-3 | TRBD2 | TRBV5-1 | CASRPPLAGGSTDTQYF | TGCGCCAGCCGACCTCCACTAGCGGGGGGTAGCACAGATACGCAGTATTTT
many | TRBJ1-2 | TRBD1 | TRBV3-1 | CASSQPQGVDYGYTF | TGTGCCAGCAGCCAACCACAGGGGGTAGACTATGGCTACACCTTC
medium-sized | TRBJ2-1 | - | TRBV24-1 | CATSDLPGMGSYNEQFF | TGTGCCACCAGTGATTTGCCAGGGATGGGGTCCTACAATGAGCAGTTCTTC
many | TRBJ2-5 | - | TRBV29-1 | CSAKDGETQYF | TGCAGCGCAAAGGACGGGGAGACCCAGTACTTC
many | TRBJ2-6 | - | TRBV9 | CASSVTGTASGANVLTF | TGTGCCAGCAGCGTGACGGGTACCGCCTCTGGGGCCAACGTCCTGACTTTC
many | TRBJ1-1 | - | TRBV5-8 | CTSSLEEGPSAEAFF | TGTACCAGCAGCTTGGAAGAAGGTCCCTCGGCTGAAGCTTTCTTT
many | TRBJ2-7 | - | TRBV7-7 | CASSLSYGETYEQYF | TGTGCCAGCAGCTTATCTTACGGAGAGACCTACGAGCAGTACTTC
many | TRBJ2-2 | - | TRBV18 | CASSPMRGRDTGELFF | TGTGCCAGCTCACCGATGAGGGGCCGGGACACCGGGGAGCTGTTTTTT
many | TRBJ1-3 | TRBD1 | TRBV28 | CASSPRGQRNSGNTIYF | TGTGCCAGCAGTCCAAGGGGACAGCGAAACTCTGGAAACACCATATATTTT
- | TRBJ2-1 | TRBD1 | TRBV27 | CASSLSDRGEQFF | TGTGCCAGCAGTTTATCGGACAGGGGTGAGCAGTTCTTC
many | TRBJ1-4 | - | TRBV28 | CASSPDVRGWGEKLFF | TGTGCCAGCAGTCCCGACGTCAGGGGATGGGGAGAAAAACTGTTTTTT
many | TRBJ2-1 | TRBD2 | TRBV9 | CASSVGGSGAYNEQFF | TGTGCCAGCAGCGTAGGGGGTAGCGGGGCCTACAATGAGCAGTTCTTC
many | TRBJ1-2 | - | TRBV29-1 | CSGRGNYGYTF | TGCAGCGGACGGGGGAACTATGGCTACACCTTC
many | TRBJ2-3 | TRBD2 | TRBV5-1 | CASSVGGTDTQYF | TGCGCCAGCAGCGTGGGGGGGACCGATACGCAGTATTTT
- | TRBJ1-1 | - | TRBV20-1 | CSARRERGAIF | TGCAGTGCTAGGAGGGAACGAGGAGCCATCTTT
many | TRBJ2-7 | - | TRBV3-1 | CASSQETGTYEQYF | TGTGCCAGCAGCCAAGAAACAGGTACCTACGAGCAGTACTTC
many | TRBJ1-1 | TRBD1 | TRBV5-1 | CASSPGQGTRRNTEAFF | TGCGCCAGCAGCCCAGGACAGGGGACGCGAAGAAACACTGAAGCTTTCTTT
many | TRBJ2-2 | TRBD2 | TRBV9 | CASSAGTTYNTGELFF | TGTGCCAGCAGCGCCGGGACTACCTACAACACCGGGGAGCTGTTTTTT
many | TRBJ1-1 | - | TRBV3-1 | CASSQDRSNTEAFF | TGTGCCAGCAGCCAAGACAGGTCGAACACTGAAGCTTTCTTT
many | TRBJ2-7 | TRBD1 | TRBV15 | CATSRQQGSYEQYF | TGTGCCACCAGCAGACAACAGGGGTCCTACGAGCAGTACTTC
many | TRBJ1-2 | - | TRBV12-3/TRBV12-4 | CASSSFGYGYTF | TGTGCCAGCAGCTCGTTTGGGTATGGCTACACCTTC
many | TRBJ2-2 | - | TRBV9 | CASSTGSGELFF | TGTGCCAGCAGTACAGGGTCCGGGGAGCTGTTTTTT
- | TRBJ2-7 | - | TRBV12-3/TRBV12-4 | CASSTGTSSYEQYF | TGTGCCAGCAGCACCGGGACTTCATCCTACGAGCAGTACTTC
- | TRBJ2-5 | TRBD1 | TRBV23-1 | CASSQSRDRPSFKYF | TGCGCCAGCAGTCAATCTAGGGACAGACCAAGTTTTAAGTACTTC
many | TRBJ2-1 | - | TRBV5-1 | CASSYGGIGSNEQFF | TGCGCCAGCAGTTACGGGGGAATAGGCTCCAATGAGCAGTTCTTC
many | TRBJ2-5 | TRBD2 | TRBV20-1 | CSPLAGGPQETQYF | TGCAGTCCGCTAGCGGGGGGGCCCCAGGAGACCCAGTACTTC
many | TRBJ2-3 | - | TRBV5-1 | CASSLEGRTTDTQYF | TGCGCCAGCAGCTTGGAGGGACGTACCACAGATACGCAGTATTTT
many | TRBJ1-1 | - | TRBV3-1 | CASSQGGFYVEAFF | TGTGCCAGCAGCCAAGGGGGTTTCTACGTGGAAGCTTTCTTT
few | TRBJ2-1 | - | TRBV18 | CASSPGTGYNEQFF | TGTGCCAGCTCACCGGGCACAGGGTACAATGAGCAGTTCTTC
many | TRBJ2-7 | - | TRBV28 | CASTRQSYEQYF | TGTGCCAGCACTCGACAGTCCTACGAGCAGTACTTC
many | TRBJ2-2 | - | TRBV20-1 | CSARDSRKGDGELFF | TGCAGTGCTAGAGATAGCAGGAAGGGTGACGGGGAGCTGTTTTTT
many | TRBJ1-1 | - | TRBV12-3/TRBV12-4 | CASMGLGPEAFF | TGTGCCAGCATGGGGTTGGGACCTGAAGCTTTCTTT
many | TRBJ2-5 | - | TRBV7-3 | CASSLLPGGQETQYF | TGTGCCAGCAGCTTACTCCCAGGGGGGCAAGAGACCCAGTACTTC
many | TRBJ2-3 | - | TRBV29-1 | CSVYKAGVGDTQYF | TGCAGCGTTTATAAGGCAGGAGTAGGAGATACGCAGTATTTT
many | TRBJ1-3 | - | TRBV10-3 | CAIGGVNSGNTIYF | TGTGCCATCGGGGGGGTTAACTCTGGAAACACCATATATTTT
many | TRBJ2-1 | - | TRBV9 | CASSVGLRQDNEQFF | TGTGCCAGCAGCGTAGGTCTCAGACAGGACAATGAGCAGTTCTTC
many | TRBJ2-7 | - | TRBV6-2/TRBV6-3 | CASRGDTGNYEQYF | TGTGCCAGCAGAGGAGATACGGGGAACTACGAGCAGTACTTC
many | TRBJ2-7 | - | TRBV7-6 | CASSLSTPGLTAYEQYF | TGTGCCAGCAGCTTATCTACGCCGGGACTGACGGCCTACGAGCAGTACTTC
many | TRBJ2-5 | TRBD1 | TRBV6-5 | CASSGTVTQETQYF | TGTGCCAGCAGCGGGACAGTTACCCAAGAGACCCAGTACTTC
many | TRBJ2-5 | - | TRBV7-7 | CASSPDGETQYF | TGTGCTAGCAGCCCCGATGGGGAGACCCAGTACTTC
many | TRBJ1-5 | - | TRBV20-1 | CSARVPAGNQPQHF | TGCAGTGCTAGAGTCCCCGCCGGCAATCAGCCCCAGCATTTT
many | TRBJ2-7 | - | TRBV5-1 | CASSLTGNDEQYF | TGCGCCAGCAGCTTGACGGGGAACGACGAGCAGTACTTC
many | TRBJ2-1 | TRBD2 | TRBV6-2/TRBV6-3 | CASSSNSGEWFF | TGTGCCAGCAGTTCCAATAGCGGGGAGTGGTTCTTC
many | TRBJ2-1 | - | TRBV5-1 | CASSPITLSSYNEQFF | TGCGCCAGCAGCCCGATTACCCTAAGCTCCTACAATGAGCAGTTCTTC
many | TRBJ1-1 | - | TRBV29-1 | CSVKDRLNTEAFF | TGCAGCGTTAAGGACAGATTGAACACTGAAGCTTTCTTT
many | TRBJ1-1 | - | TRBV28 | CASTGPTPLEAFF | TGTGCCAGCACGGGACCCACACCCCTTGAAGCTTTCTTT
many | TRBJ2-5 | - | TRBV7-9 | CASSTAGAGTKETQYF | TGTGCCAGCAGCACCGCGGGAGCCGGGACAAAGGAGACCCAGTACTTC
- | TRBJ1-2 | - | TRBV10-3 | CTISEGPKNYGYTF | TGCACCATCAGTGAGGGCCCAAAAAACTATGGCTACACCTTC
many | TRBJ2-1 | - | TRBV25-1 | CASSEVRSSYNEQFF | TGTGCCAGCAGTGAGGTGCGGAGCTCCTACAATGAGCAGTTCTTC
many | TRBJ2-5 | - | TRBV4-2 | CASSQDYSGVETQYF | TGTGCCAGCAGCCAAGATTACTCCGGGGTGGAGACCCAGTACTTC
many | TRBJ1-1 | TRBD1 | TRBV20-1 | CSALQGLKGTEAFF | TGCAGTGCTTTACAGGGGTTGAAGGGCACTGAAGCTTTCTTT
many | TRBJ2-7 | - | TRBV7-2 | CASSTRASYEQYF | TGTGCCAGCAGCACCCGGGCCTCTTACGAGCAGTACTTC